This TCR beta chain was retrieved from a study of T-cell memory formation after mild COVID-19. Whole-study context: In these data, TCR clusters were largely donor specific. Study-wide findings and caveats: Shrinking CD4+ clones resided mostly in CM and EM, and CD8+ ones in EMRA. Contracting clones, day 15 to 85, had balanced CD4/CD8, and later expanders favored CD4+.

This clonotype showed up just a few times. Antigen unknown. V was trimmed by 0 bases and J by 7 bases, leaving 12 bases between them. CDR3 size: 14 residues. CDR1 is MNHEY, CDR2 SVGAGI, per germline. Constant-segment-primed 5'RACE gave TCR alpha and TCR beta cDNA libraries with sample barcodes and UMIs. TCRdb redid the calling of the 5' RACE reads with MiXCR, one entry per CDR3 protein. Among hundreds of thousands of distinct CDR3 sequences listed, roughly 22% were seen once. The clonotype was recovered from an adult woman who had mild COVID-19 (a few samples of this study predate the infection). Cell type and time point are not known. V is TRBV6-5 and J is TRBJ1-2, with a weak D call TRBD1 (5 bases). The sequencing input was PBMCs or a T cell subset sorted from them (not recorded which). Written as DNA, the CDR3 is TGTGCCAGCAGTTACTCAGGGGCGGGGGTTGGCTACACCTTC. It specifies CASSYSGAGVGYTF.